One and the same sample provided the 25 T cell receptor beta chains below, sequenced in a study of OX40 agonist ivuxolimab in advanced cancers. Here immunoSEQ multiplex PCR was the method, and the copy in TCRdb shows in-frame clones only, minus some. The sample consists of tens of thousands of clones, 86% of them appearing once. Specimen: CD4+ or CD8+ T cells sorted from blood, collected in a trial of the OX40 agonist ivuxolimab. The receptors were sampled from an adult with an advanced solid tumor such as melanoma, head and neck, liver or kidney cancer.

The chain combines TRBV6-5 with TRBJ1-1; the D is unclear. The germline V gene has CDR1 MNHEY and CDR2 SVGAGI. The CDR3 spans 13 residues. V was shortened by 0 bases and J by 10 bases, with 12 bases between the two germline ends. This chain's CDR3 is CASSYSKERTAFF. CDR3 in DNA: TGTGCCAGCAGTTACTCGAAGGAGAGGACAGCTTTCTTT.

This clone was seen just once. The gene calls are TRBV19 and TRBJ1-1; TRBD1 matches at 7 bases. In germline, CDR1 is LNHDA, CDR2 SQIVND (reference sequence). The CDR3 runs 16 residues. The V and J ends lost 8 bases and 1 base, in that order; junction bases with no gene match: 13. The CDR3 reads CASCRGTDSSNTEAFF. The CDR3 DNA follows: TGTGCCAGTTGTAGGGGGACAGACTCATCGAACACTGAAGCTTTCTTT.

DNA of the CDR3: TGTGCCAGCAGCTCAAAAATAAACGCCCCGGGGAAAGAAAAACTGTTTTTT. Encoded protein: CASSSKINAPGKEKLFF. The chain joins TRBV11-2 to TRBJ1-4; D call uncertain. The CDR3 is 17 residues long. Germline V gene data show CDR1 as SGHAT and CDR2 as FQNNGV. Trimming cost V 4 bases and J 8 bases, with 23 bases left between them.

This clone was observed a single time. The rearrangement joins TRBV7-9 to TRBJ1-4; 7 bases agree with TRBD1. V shed 5 bases, J shed 4 bases, and the junction held 4 bases outside the gene matches. This CDR3 has 14 amino acids. Germline CDR1 SEHNR, CDR2 FQNEAQ (reference sequence). This chain's CDR3 is CASSKGASNEKLFF. The CDR3, as DNA: TGTGCCAGCAGCAAGGGGGCAAGTAATGAAAAACTGTTTTTT.

This clone was found once. The CDR3 region has the DNA TGCGCCAGCAGCTTGTTAACTAGCGGGGGAGAGACCCAGTACTTC. Protein sequence: CASSLLTSGGETQYF. The chain employs TRBV5-1 and TRBJ2-5; TRBD2 matches at 11 bases. CDR3 length: 15 amino acids. Per germline, CDR1 SGHRS and CDR2 YFSETQ. Trimming at V came to 1 base and at J to 4 bases, leaving 3 bases not matched to a gene.

This sequence joins TRBV5-1 and TRBJ1-2; TRBD1 might be the D (5 bases). CDR1 SGHRS and CDR2 YFSETQ come from the germline V gene. Trimming cost V 3 bases and J 3 bases, with 12 bases left between them. The CDR3 consists of 14 residues. CDR3 sequence: CASSYSRDDYGYTF. CDR3 bases: TGCGCCAGCAGCTATTCCAGGGACGACTATGGCTACACCTTC.

This CDR3 reads CASRQTSSYNSPLHF. In nucleotides, the CDR3 is TGTGCCAGCCGACAGACCAGCTCCTATAATTCACCCCTCCACTTT. The chain recombines TRBV6-5 with TRBJ1-6; tentative D call: TRBD1 (5 bases). The CDR3 has 15 amino acids. V lost 8 bases, J lost 0 bases, and 11 bases lay in between. Germline loops: CDR1 MNHEY, CDR2 SVGAGI.

This rearrangement joins TRBV7-2 to TRBJ2-1, with D possibly matching TRBD2 (6 bases). The CDR3 contains 15 residues. Looked up from germline, CDR1 is SGHTA and CDR2 is FQGNSA. Trimming pared 3 bases from V and 8 bases from J, leaving 17 bases between. The CDR3 coding sequence is TGTGCCAGCAGCTTGTGGGCGGGAAATATAGATGAGCAGTTCTTC. Translated: CASSLWAGNIDEQFF.

This chain joins TRBV14 and TRBJ2-2, with 7 bases fitting TRBD1. The CDR3 is 15 amino acids. V dropped 4 bases and J dropped 5; count of bases not matched to a gene: 7. Germline V lookup: CDR1 SGHDN, CDR2 FVKESK. The CDR3 DNA sequence: TGTGCCAGCAGCCGAGACAGGGTGGTAACCGGGGAGCTGTTTTTT. It is translated as CASSRDRVVTGELFF.

This clone was found once. This chain links TRBV7-2 with TRBJ2-5, with TRBD1 matching 8 bases. The germline gives CDR1 SGHTA, CDR2 FQGNSA. The CDR3 loop spans 15 amino acids. V dropped 5 bases and J dropped 4; count of bases not matched to a gene: 9. The DNA for the CDR3 is TGTGCCAGCAGCCCGCGGACAGGGCGAGGAGAGACCCAGTACTTC. Encoded protein: CASSPRTGRGETQYF.

The chain carries TRBV5-1 and TRBJ1-3; TRBD1 aligns across 11 bases. The ends lost 0 bases at V and 8 bases at J; junction bases unmatched: 7. CDR1 and CDR2 from the germline V gene are SGHRS and YFSETQ. This CDR3 comprises 16 residues. The CDR3 bases are TGCGCCAGCAGCTTGGGGACAGGGGGCATACGGGACACCATATATTTT. This encodes CASSLGTGGIRDTIYF.

V and J are TRBV7-6 and TRBJ2-2, with D tentatively TRBD2 (6 bases). Trimming took off 5 bases at V and 2 bases at J, with 15 bases between the two ends. Germline V gives CDR1 SGHVS, CDR2 FNYEAQ. The CDR3 length is 16 residues. The CDR3 protein is CASSDAGTANTGELFF. DNA for the CDR3: TGTGCCAGCAGCGACGCCGGGACTGCTAACACCGGGGAGCTGTTTTTT. The entire variable domain, with the rest obtained from reference TRBV7-6 and TRBJ2-2, is as follows: GAGVSQSPRYKVTKRGQDVALRCDPISGHVSLYWYRQALGQGPEFLTYFNYEAQQDKSGLPNDRFSAERPEGSISTLTIQRTEQRDSAMYRCASSDAGTANTGELFFGEGSRLTVL.

The genes are TRBV19 and TRBJ1-5, with no clear D. The V and J ends lost 4 bases and 2 bases respectively, with 12 bases between them. Germline lookup yields CDR1 LNHDA and CDR2 SQIVND (reference sequence). The CDR3 runs 15 residues. Here the CDR3 reads CASSRRYSGNQPQHF. Here the CDR3 DNA reads TGTGCCAGTAGTAGACGGTATAGTGGCAATCAGCCCCAGCATTTT.

In DNA form, the CDR3 reads TGTGCCAGCAGCCTCCGGGACGGAGATCCGTACTTC. It specifies CASSLRDGDPYF. The rearrangement links TRBV7-9 to TRBJ2-7; the D gene could be TRBD1 or TRBD2 (5 bases each). Per the germline V gene, CDR1 is SEHNR and CDR2 is FQNEAQ (reference sequence). There are 12 residues in the CDR3. The V end was cut by 5 bases, the J end by 12 bases, with 17 bases between. Together with reference TRBV7-9 and TRBJ2-7, the CDR3 gives the full variable domain: DTGVSQNPRHKITKRGQNVTFRCDPISEHNRLYWYRQTLGQGPEFLTYFQNEAQLEKSRLLSDRFSAERPKGSFSTLEIQRTEQGDSAMYLCASSLRDGDPYFGPGTRLTVT.

This clone is a singleton in its sample. The chain is built from TRBV7-3 and TRBJ2-7; 9 bases agree with TRBD1. Germline CDR1 is SGHTA and CDR2 is FQGTGA. The CDR3 runs 15 residues. V gave up 1 base and J gave up 6 bases; unmatched junction bases: 7. The DNA of the CDR3 is TGTGCCAGCAGCTTAATGGGACAGGGATTGGCCGAGCAGTACTTC. It translates to CASSLMGQGLAEQYF.

The V call is TRBV6-5, the J call TRBJ1-2; 7 bases map to TRBD1. The CDR3 totals 13 residues. Trimming removed 2 bases from V and 5 bases from J; junction bases left unmatched: 2. Germline values: CDR1 MNHEY, CDR2 SVGAGI. The CDR3 coding sequence is TGTGCCAGCAGTTACCGGGACAGATATGGCTACACCTTC. Its translation is CASSYRDRYGYTF.

The V call is TRBV7-3, the J call TRBJ1-1; D unclear. Germline V gene sequence: CDR1 SGHTA, CDR2 FQGTGA. CDR3 size: 13 residues. The V and J ends lost 3 bases and 1 base respectively, with 6 bases between them. CDR3 region: CASSFMGNTEAFF. CDR3 DNA sequence: TGTGCCAGCAGCTTTATGGGGAACACTGAAGCTTTCTTT.

The V gene is TRBV2, the J gene TRBJ2-4; D may be TRBD1 (5 bases). The CDR3 has 14 amino acids. Germline V gives CDR1 SNHLY, CDR2 FYNNEI. Trimming cost V 6 bases and J 2 bases, with 11 bases left between them. The CDR3 DNA reads TGTGCCAGCAGGCCCCAGGGTACCAAAAACATTCAGTACTTC. Protein: CASRPQGTKNIQYF.

The rearrangement joins TRBV30 to TRBJ1-5, with no clear D. CDR1 and CDR2 from the germline V gene are GTSNPN and SVGIG (reference sequence). The CDR3 has 16 residues. V shed 1 base and J shed 3 bases, with 16 bases lying between them. In DNA form, the CDR3 reads TGTGCCTGGAGTGGATACGGACTCCCTTTCAATCAGCCCCAGCATTTT. Translating gives CAWSGYGLPFNQPQHF. The full variable domain, its missing parts supplied by reference TRBV30 and TRBJ1-5, is SQTIHQWPATLVQPVGSPLSLECTVEGTSNPNLYWYRQAAGRGLQLLFYSVGIGQISSEVPQNLSASRPQDRQFILSSKKLLLSDSGFYLCAWSGYGLPFNQPQHFGDGTRLSIL.

The V call is TRBV19, the J call TRBJ2-1; 13 nucleotides match TRBD2. The CDR3 runs to 16 residues. The junction had 12 bases not matched to a gene; V was cut back by 7 bases and J by 9 bases. Germline values: CDR1 LNHDA, CDR2 SQIVND (reference sequence). The CDR3 is CASTLSWGLAGIEQFF. DNA of the CDR3: TGTGCCAGTACCCTCTCCTGGGGACTAGCGGGGATTGAGCAGTTCTTC.

This clone was detected only once. The chain combines TRBV15 with TRBJ2-1; D call uncertain. The CDR3 consists of 12 residues. The V end was cut by 5 bases, the J end by 0 bases, with 2 bases between. The germline gives CDR1 LNHNV, CDR2 YYDKDF (reference sequence). Here the CDR3 DNA reads TGTGCCACCAGCGGCTCCTACAATGAGCAGTTCTTC. The encoded protein is CATSGSYNEQFF. The entire variable domain, with the rest obtained from reference TRBV15 and TRBJ2-1, is as follows: DAMVIQNPRYQVTQFGKPVTLSCSQTLNHNVMYWYQQKSSQAPKLLFHYYDKDFNNEADTPDNFQSRRPNTSFCFLDIRSPGLGDTAMYLCATSGSYNEQFFGPGTRLTVL.

The V and J genes are TRBV18 and TRBJ2-3, with D unclear. Deletions cut 3 bases from V and 3 bases from J, with 10 bases between. This CDR3 comprises 14 residues. CDR1 is KGHSH and CDR2 is LQKENI in the germline V gene. The CDR3 reads CASSPPATTDTQYF. CDR3 sequence (DNA): TGTGCCAGCTCACCCCCGGCTACTACAGATACGCAGTATTTT. Supplemented by reference TRBV18 and TRBJ2-3, the full variable domain reads NAGVMQNPRHLVRRRGQEARLRCSPMKGHSHVYWYRQLPEEGLKFMVYLQKENIIDESGMPKERFSAEFPKEGPSILRIQQVVRGDSAAYFCASSPPATTDTQYFGPGTRLTVL.

This chain links TRBV20-1 with TRBJ1-1; D is perhaps TRBD1 (5 bases). Germline V gene lookup returns CDR1 DFQATT and CDR2 SNEGSKA (reference sequence). The CDR3 is 11 amino acids. Trimming removed 6 bases at V and 4 bases at J, with 9 bases between. CDR3 protein: CSARGSTEAFF. The CDR3 nucleotides read TGCAGTGCCCGGGGGAGCACTGAAGCTTTCTTT.

In this sample, this clone turned up once. The rearrangement links TRBV6-5 to TRBJ1-2; 9 bases fit TRBD1. Germline V gene sequence: CDR1 MNHEY, CDR2 SVGAGI. V was clipped by 0 bases and J by 8 bases; unmatched bases: 10. This CDR3 has 16 amino acids. CDR3 sequence: CASSYSAGQGTKGYTF. The CDR3 nucleotides are TGTGCCAGCAGTTACTCAGCGGGACAGGGTACGAAAGGCTACACCTTC.

The rearrangement uses TRBV7-9 and TRBJ1-5; D is ambiguous. Trimming took 0 bases from V and 1 from J, leaving 10 bases between them. Looked up from germline, CDR1 is SEHNR and CDR2 is FQNEAQ (reference sequence). The CDR3 extends over 16 amino acids. The CDR3 loop is CASSLAIIESNQPQHF. CDR3 DNA sequence: TGTGCCAGCAGCTTAGCCATAATCGAGAGCAATCAGCCCCAGCATTTT. The full variable domain, with the rest looked up from reference TRBV7-9 and TRBJ1-5, is DTGVSQNPRHKITKRGQNVTFRCDPISEHNRLYWYRQTLGQGPEFLTYFQNEAQLEKSRLLSDRFSAERPKGSFSTLEIQRTEQGDSAMYLCASSLAIIESNQPQHFGDGTRLSIL.